Following are 25 T cell receptor beta chains from one sample sequenced in a study of T cells in Graves' hyperthyroidism and ophthalmopathy. TCR beta CDR3 regions were amplified from RNA. The HTBI set primed first-round TCR CDR3 RT-PCR. One entry per CDR3 protein, called by TCRdb with MiXCR from the multiplex PCR reads. The sample lists roughly 400,000 distinct CDR3 sequences, around 25% seen once, with roughly 80% in the top ten. The sequencing input was blood. Receptor source: a man between 45 and 60 years old with Graves' hyperthyroidism.

The chain carries TRBV28 and TRBJ1-4; the match to TRBD1 covers 7 bases. Trimming at V came to 7 bases and at J to 8 bases, leaving 10 bases not matched to a gene. The germline gives CDR1 MDHEN, CDR2 SYDVKM. The CDR3 has 14 amino acids. The CDR3 is CASTLTGQEEKLFF. The CDR3 DNA reads TGTGCCAGCACACTGACAGGGCAAGAGGAAAAACTGTTTTTT. Looking up the rest from reference TRBV28 and TRBJ1-4 gives the full variable domain: DVKVTQSSRYLVKRTGEKVFLECVQDMDHENMFWYRQDPGLGLRLIYFSYDVKMKEKGDIPEGYSVSREKKERFSLILESASTNQTSMYLCASTLTGQEEKLFFGSGTQLSVL.

The J gene is TRBJ2-2, the V gene TRBV27; D remains unclear. Per germline, CDR1 MNHEY and CDR2 SMNVEV (reference sequence). The CDR3 is 14 residues long. V dropped 5 bases and J dropped 6 bases, with 13 bases sitting between them. The CDR3 region has the DNA TGTGCCAGCAGTGCTTTAAAGGGCGCCGGGGAGCTGTTTTTT. Translated: CASSALKGAGELFF.

This chain connects TRBV16 to TRBJ1-4; D is uncertain. Trimming stripped 2 bases from V and 0 bases from J, with 7 bases between. Germline CDR1 and CDR2: KGHSY and FQNENV. The CDR3 sequence is 15 residues long. The chain's CDR3 is CASSQVSATNEKLFF. The CDR3 nucleotides are TGTGCCAGCAGCCAAGTCTCAGCAACTAATGAAAAACTGTTTTTT.

The rearrangement links TRBV5-1 to TRBJ2-5; D is possibly TRBD2 (6 bases). The V and J ends lost 2 bases and 5 bases respectively, with 16 bases between them. The CDR3 is 15 amino acids. CDR1 and CDR2 from the germline V gene are SGHRS and YFSETQ. DNA of the CDR3: TGCGCCAGCAGCTTCGGCAGCGGGCGGTCGGAGACCCAGTACTTC. Protein: CASSFGSGRSETQYF.

The V call is TRBV29-1, the J call TRBJ1-4; 8 bases are shared with TRBD1. The CDR3 has 14 amino acids. V trimming: 5 bases; J trimming: 6 bases; junction bases outside the gene matches: 8. Germline CDR1 is SQVTM and CDR2 is ANQGSEA. For the CDR3, the DNA is TGCAGCGTTTCCCGGACAGGGCGGGATGAAAAACTGTTTTTT. This encodes CSVSRTGRDEKLFF. Supplemented by reference TRBV29-1 and TRBJ1-4, the full variable domain reads SAVISQKPSRDICQRGTSLTIQCQVDSQVTMMFWYRQQPGQSLTLIATANQGSEATYESGFVIDKFPISRPNLTFSTLTVSNMSPEDSSIYLCSVSRTGRDEKLFFGSGTQLSVL.

The gene calls are TRBV24-1 and TRBJ2-7; a possible D gene is TRBD1 (6 bases). The end of the DNA fits TRBJ2-1 better, so the J call may be wrong. This CDR3 spans 15 amino acids. Per germline, CDR1 KGHDR and CDR2 SFDVKD. In DNA form, the CDR3 reads TGTGCCACCAGTGACTCAACGGACAGATCCTACGAGCAGTTCTTC. Translation: CATSDSTDRSYEQFF.

The chain is built from TRBV12-3 or TRBV12-4 and TRBJ2-1; 9 positions agree with TRBD2. There are 14 residues in the CDR3. Trimming removed 6 bases from V and 2 bases from J; junction bases left unmatched: 2. CDR3: CASRIAGAYNEQFF. The CDR3 coding sequence is TGTGCCAGCAGAATAGCGGGAGCCTACAATGAGCAGTTCTTC.

This clonotype has a handful of counts. The rearrangement links TRBV30 to TRBJ1-4, with D hard to call. CDR1 is GTSNPN and CDR2 is SVGIG in the germline V gene (reference sequence). V was pared by 2 bases and J by 13 bases, with 14 bases between. This CDR3 spans 12 amino acids. As DNA, the CDR3 is TGTGCCTGGAGTAGGGCCCCGAAGGGACTGTTTTTT. The encoded protein is CAWSRAPKGLFF.

The chain recombines TRBV7-9 with TRBJ2-7; the D gene is possibly TRBD2 (5 bases). The length of the CDR3 is 15 residues. V was clipped by 2 bases and J by 2 bases, with 13 bases between them. Germline assignment: CDR1 SEHNR and CDR2 FQNEAQ (reference sequence). The CDR3 DNA follows: TGTGCCAGCAGCTTACCTAGCTCCAGCCCCTACGAGCAGTACTTC. Translating gives CASSLPSSSPYEQYF.

This clonotype showed up just a few times. CDR3 sequence (DNA): TGCAGTGCTAGCCACCGGGAGGGTTATGGCTACACCTTC. Translation gives CSASHREGYGYTF. This rearrangement joins TRBV20-1 to TRBJ1-2, with unresolved D. CDR3 size: 13 residues. V was clipped by 3 bases and J by 5 bases, with 13 bases between them. Per the germline V gene, CDR1 is DFQATT and CDR2 is SNEGSKA (reference sequence).

This chain connects TRBV19 to TRBJ1-2; no clear D gene. The CDR3 extends over 13 amino acids. V dropped 2 bases and J dropped 4 bases, with 8 bases sitting between them. CDR1 LNHDA and CDR2 SQIVND come from the germline V gene (reference sequence). CDR3 in amino acids: CASSISGFYGYTF. For the CDR3, the DNA is TGTGCCAGTAGTATATCGGGGTTCTATGGCTACACCTTC.

The sample holds many counts of this clonotype. This chain uses TRBV20-1 with TRBJ2-3; D unclear. V lost 3 bases, J lost 4 bases, and 17 bases lay in between. Germline lookup yields CDR1 DFQATT and CDR2 SNEGSKA (reference sequence). This CDR3 is built from 15 residues. Here the CDR3 reads CSASPQFSFPDTQYF. CDR3 bases: TGCAGTGCTAGTCCCCAATTCTCGTTCCCAGATACGCAGTATTTT.

The chain has TRBV11-2 and TRBJ2-1; D might be TRBD2 (6 bases). The CDR3 is made up of 14 amino acids. Per the germline V gene, CDR1 is SGHAT and CDR2 is FQNNGV. The V end was cut by 7 bases, the J end by 10 bases, with 20 bases between. The CDR3 nucleotides read TGTGCCAGCAACAAAAAGCGAGCGGAGGGGGAGCAGTTCTTC. Its protein product is CASNKKRAEGEQFF.

V usage is TRBV7-3 and J usage is TRBJ2-2; tentatively, D is TRBD2 (5 bases). The CDR3 totals 16 residues. CDR1 is SGHTA and CDR2 is FQGTGA in the germline V gene. V was cut by 5 bases and J by 1 base, with 14 bases left in between. CDR3 bases: TGTGCCAGCAGCCCAATAGCGCGAGGGAACACCGGGGAGCTGTTTTTT. Protein product: CASSPIARGNTGELFF.

This clonotype has more than one count but fewer than ten. This chain's CDR3 is CASSMFAGGGETQYF. As DNA, the CDR3 is TGTGCCAGTAGTATGTTTGCAGGGGGCGGAGAGACCCAGTACTTC. V and J are TRBV19 and TRBJ2-5; TRBD1 matches at 8 bases. There are 15 residues in the CDR3. V dropped 3 bases and J dropped 4; count of bases not matched to a gene: 7. CDR1 is LNHDA, CDR2 SQIVND, per germline (reference sequence).

There are a few counts of this clonotype. This chain joins TRBV5-1 and TRBJ2-1; 9 nucleotides line up with TRBD2. The CDR3 is made up of 16 amino acids. The ends lost 4 bases at V and 9 bases at J; junction bases unmatched: 14. The germline gives CDR1 SGHRS, CDR2 YFSETQ. In nucleotides, the CDR3 is TGCGCCAGCAGCCCCGTGGCGGGAGGGCCCGGGGGTGAGCAGTTCTTC. The encoded protein is CASSPVAGGPGGEQFF.

This clonotype came up once. The rearrangement uses TRBV7-2 and TRBJ2-2; TRBD1 might be the D (6 bases). Germline V gene data show CDR1 as SGHTA and CDR2 as FQGNSA. There are 15 residues in the CDR3. The V end was cut by 6 bases, the J end by 0 bases, with 11 bases between. The CDR3 protein is CASRQGPPNTGELFF. CDR3 nucleotides: TGTGCCAGCAGACAGGGTCCTCCGAACACCGGGGAGCTGTTTTTT. The entire variable domain, with the rest obtained from reference TRBV7-2 and TRBJ2-2, is as follows: GAGVSQSPSNKVTEKGKDVELRCDPISGHTALYWYRQSLGQGLEFLIYFQGNSAPDKSGLPSDRFSAERTGGSVSTLTIQRTQQEDSAVYLCASRQGPPNTGELFFGEGSRLTVL.

This CDR3 reads CATSDFGAPHNEQFF. The CDR3 nucleotides read TGTGCCACCAGTGATTTTGGGGCACCCCACAATGAGCAGTTCTTC. This chain connects TRBV24-1 to TRBJ2-1, with a tentative D call TRBD1 (5 bases). Germline CDR1 is KGHDR and CDR2 is SFDVKD. Trimming shortened V by 1 base and J by 5 bases, and 11 bases separated the two germline ends. The CDR3 totals 15 residues.

The V gene is TRBV20-1, the J gene TRBJ2-5; the D is unclear. V shed 6 bases and J shed 4 bases, with 18 bases lying between them. The germline V gene has CDR1 DFQATT and CDR2 SNEGSKA (reference sequence). CDR3 length equals 14 residues. The CDR3 is CSAPSSANPETQYF. The CDR3 region has the DNA TGCAGTGCCCCCTCTTCAGCGAACCCAGAGACCCAGTACTTC.

This clonotype has at least ten counts. CDR3 bases: TGCGCCAGCAGCTCTTCCGGCCAACCCCACACTGAAGCTTTCTTT. Encoded protein: CASSSSGQPHTEAFF. This rearrangement joins TRBV5-1 to TRBJ1-1; D uncertain. The CDR3 has 15 residues. Germline V gene lookup returns CDR1 SGHRS and CDR2 YFSETQ. V was pared by 3 bases and J by 3 bases, with 15 bases between. Variable domain in full (rest from reference TRBV5-1 and TRBJ1-1): KAGVTQTPRYLIKTRGQQVTLSCSPISGHRSVSWYQQTPGQGLQFLFEYFSETQRNKGNFPGRFSGRQFSNSRSEMNVSTLELGDSALYLCASSSSGQPHTEAFFGQGTRLTVV.

This clonotype was picked up many times. The rearrangement uses TRBV10-1 and TRBJ2-1, with D possibly TRBD1 on 7 matching bases. The germline V gene has CDR1 WNHNN and CDR2 SYGVQD (reference sequence). The CDR3 contains 13 residues. V lost 6 bases and J lost 5, with 11 bases in between. The CDR3 DNA follows: TGCGCCAGCAGCGGGGGACAGCACAATGAGCAGTTCTTC. Its protein is CASSGGQHNEQFF.

A few counts support this clonotype. V and J are TRBV10-3 and TRBJ2-7; no reliable D call. The germline V gene has CDR1 ENHRY and CDR2 SYGVKD. There are 14 residues in the CDR3. V was shortened by 0 bases and J by 0 bases, with 6 bases between the two germline ends. For the CDR3, the DNA is TGTGCCATCAGTGAGTCGGCCAGCTCCTACGAGCAGTACTTC. This encodes CAISESASSYEQYF.

The rearrangement links TRBV3-1 to TRBJ1-3; possibly TRBD1 for D (5 bases). Per the germline V gene, CDR1 is LGHDT and CDR2 is YNNKEL (reference sequence). Deletions cut 6 bases from V and 7 bases from J, with 13 bases between. The CDR3 contains 13 residues. Here the CDR3 reads CASSPTEKNTIYF. CDR3 DNA sequence: TGTGCCAGCAGTCCGACAGAAAAGAACACCATATATTTT.

V gene TRBV29-1 combines with J gene TRBJ2-7; weak D call: TRBD1 (6 bases). The CDR3 runs 12 residues. V gave up 7 bases and J gave up 2 bases, with 12 bases separating them. Germline V lookup: CDR1 SQVTM, CDR2 ANQGSEA. The CDR3 loop reads CSAMGQTYEQYF. The DNA for the CDR3 is TGCAGCGCTATGGGACAAACCTACGAGCAGTACTTC.

The genes are TRBV6-4 and TRBJ2-3, with 8 bases matching TRBD2. Germline V lookup: CDR1 MRHNA, CDR2 SNTAGT. J gave up 4 bases and V 3 bases, and 6 bases lay outside the gene matches. The CDR3 has 15 residues. CDR3 DNA: TGTGCCAGCAGTGAGGGGCGGGAGGAAGCAGATACGCAGTATTTT. As protein: CASSEGREEADTQYF.